The source of this T cell receptor (beta chain) is a study of human versus mouse CDR3 diversity and MHC coevolution listed by TCRdb under 2017. Looking at the study overall: According to reports, the immunoSEQ assay detects one in 200,000 T cells and minimizes multiplex PCR amplification bias. The human cohort comprised three healthy volunteer blood donors, one aged 30 to 40, one aged 40 to 50 and one aged 60 to 70 at collection. Across mouse and human samples, the number of valid reads per sample ranged from about 0.6 x 10^7 to 1.8 x 10^7. Human naive CD4 T cell repertoires served as a reference for TCR selection on multiple MHC II alleles, compared against human-TCR-locus transgenic mice with single MHC II.

Genomic DNA was extracted from the sorted cells using the QIAGEN blood and tissue kit and was quantified on a NanoDrop 1000. The immunoSEQ platform deep sequenced and quantified TCR alpha and beta chains by multiplex PCR of genomic DNA. The study's own analysis went as follows. Annotation of the TCR sequences relied on IMGT gene and region definitions. Out-of-frame rearrangements were used as a proxy for the preselection repertoire and compared with in-frame clonotypes. Repertoire size was estimated with the iCHAO1 estimator supplied with the immunoSEQ platform. A Gini index, which is based on the Lorenz curve, was applied to in-frame amino acid clonotypes to measure clonal inequality. The intersect function in the R package tcR was used to count shared clonotypes, while the Jaccard index served to score similarity. Frequencies of V, J and V-J usage were subjected to principal component analysis with the R prcomp function, without normalization. TCRdb re-hosts the immuneACCESS table, in-frame sequences only. Its copies lack some clones; in the studies checked, an unresolved V gene accounts for under half of them, and the cause for the rest is not known. Clonal size and the V and J genes are those of that table, whereas D and trimming came from the DNA. For this sample the table gives roughly 80,000 clones, of which just under 95% were detected only once. About 0.15% of the sample comes from the top ten.

Naive CD4 T cells, defined as CD45RO-negative and CD62L-positive, were isolated from PBMCs by fluorescence-activated cell sorting. About 52 ml of fresh peripheral blood was drawn per donor, and PBMCs were isolated by Ficoll density centrifugation. Cells were sorted on a FACSAria III instrument, and every sample had a purity above 85%. Findings and caveats that apply to the study as a whole: Because human T cells were selected on six MHC II alleles, repertoire diversity was not considered directly comparable between humans and mice. The lowest clonal inequality scores among all compared groups were observed in most of the three human donors. iCHAO1 estimates gave humans the largest TCR beta repertoire, 1.5 million to 2 million clonotypes, attributed likely to selection by multiple MHC II molecules. On average, more CDR3 deletions and insertions were observed in humans than in mice, indicating greater exonuclease and TdT activity.

Looking up the germline V gene (reference sequence) yields CDR1 DFQATT and CDR2 SNEGSKA. The CDR3 holds 10 amino acids from the cysteine to the phenylalanine. CDR3 DNA is the only sequence kept; it has 30 bases, read in frame from the first base. V is reduced by 7 bases and J by 7 bases, leaving a spacing of 10 bases between them. This clone was recorded only once. Its target antigen remains unknown. Base qualities are not recorded, but no much larger clone differs from it by a single base. Specimen: naive CD4+ T cells from blood. In the paper's terms, the cell subset or site label means: CD45RO-negative CD62L-positive naive CD4 T cells. In this chain, TRBV20-1 is recombined with TRBJ1-2, and the D gene may be TRBD1, 6 bases matching. The sequence was obtained from a person aged 25 to 69 in good health. The CDR3 here reads CSVQGGGYTF. The bases are TGCAGTGTACAGGGTGGTGGCTACACCTTC.